The clone carrying this T cell receptor (beta chain) came up a few times. No antigen is known for it. These data come from a study of T cell repertoires in aging, cancer and after chemotherapy. Overall study: Clear clonal overlap appeared across healthy donor samples taken over several months to years. The full dataset contained several million TCR reads. Study-wide findings and caveats: Across the chemotherapy interval, each cancer cohort showed higher median generation probability, suggesting thymic rebound. Loss of evenness, beyond lost richness, contributed to age-related TCR diversity decline in cancer patients.

A mixed TRB-A/B primer pool amplified rearranged TRB by multiplex touch-down PCR. TCRdb passed the multiplex PCR reads through MiXCR, listing each CDR3 protein once. The data show 11,000 or so distinct CDR3 sequences, under 30% seen once. The template was genomic DNA from peripheral blood, not RNA. Germline values: CDR1 MNHEY, CDR2 SVGAGI. The CDR3 extends over 14 amino acids. With 6 bases removed from V and 4 bases from J, the gap between germline ends came to 12 bases. The source material was blood. The origin of this receptor is a human donor in good health. The chain uses TRBV6-5 and TRBJ1-4; D is unclear. CDR3 sequence reads: CASRSTGSNEKLFF. In DNA, the CDR3 is TGTGCCAGCAGATCAACGGGAAGTAATGAAAAACTGTTTTTT.